This TCR beta chain was captured by sequencing in a study of CD8 T cells in Susac syndrome. For the study at large: The Susac syndrome patients were therapy-naive, on corticosteroids, or on intravenous immunoglobulin alone at blood draw. Study-wide points: In Susac syndrome, CD8+ expansion was highest in TEMRA and active disease.

It was negative isolation that provided the CD8+ and CD4+ T cells, whereas TEMRA cells were enriched by FACS. Concerning this clonotype itself: The target antigen is unknown.

Reverse transcription used roughly 0.45 to 1 ug RNA and random hexamers. The amplification used immunoSEQ multiplex PCR on TCR beta CDR3; it spanned 54 Vbeta and 13 Jbeta. Via MiXCR, TCRdb re-called the immunoSEQ multiplex PCR reads, giving one row per CDR3 protein. The profile covers around 100,000 distinct CDR3 sequences, with about 95% appearing a single time and 0.3% taken by the ten largest. Sequencing input: CD8+ T cells from PBMCs. The sequence came from a human donor with Susac syndrome.

The CDR3 is CAGTFRGTGELFF. Here the CDR3 DNA reads TGTGCCGGGACGTTTCGTGGGACCGGGGAGCTGTTTTTT. The chain has TRBV6-1 and TRBJ2-2; D possibly matches TRBD1 or TRBD2 (5 bases each). The length of the CDR3 is 13 residues. Trimming took off 11 bases at V and 5 bases at J, with 15 bases between the two ends. Germline V lookup: CDR1 MNHNS, CDR2 SASEGT.